The 6 T cell receptor beta chains below come from one sample, sequenced in a study of early T cells in non-severe SARS-CoV-2 infection. TCRdb re-derived calls from the 5' RACE reads in MiXCR, one entry per CDR3 protein. In the table there are about 83,000 distinct CDR3 sequences, roughly 10% of which are singletons. Sample: whole blood, taken at baseline. All receptors derive from an adult who was a healthcare worker with PCR-confirmed SARS-CoV-2 infection or an uninfected control (not recorded which).

The J gene is TRBJ2-3, the V gene TRBV20-1, with D uncertain. The germline V gene has CDR1 DFQATT and CDR2 SNEGSKA (reference sequence). The CDR3 is 16 amino acids. V was trimmed by 2 bases and J by 0 bases, leaving 15 bases between them. The CDR3 DNA reads TGCAGTGCTAGATCGGTGACCGGAACTAGCACAGATACGCAGTATTTT. The encoded protein is CSARSVTGTSTDTQYF.

This clonotype was seen just once. CDR3 loop: CASSLAGQGKAAFF. The CDR3, as DNA: TGTGCCAGCAGCTTAGCGGGACAGGGGAAGGCAGCTTTCTTT. The V call is TRBV7-9, the J call TRBJ1-1; 10 positions match TRBD1. Germline CDR1 SEHNR, CDR2 FQNEAQ (reference sequence). Germline trimming cut 0 bases from V and 10 bases from J; bases unmatched to any gene: 5. This CDR3 has 14 residues.

The CDR3 protein is CSAIRQGGGTGELFF. CDR3 sequence (DNA): TGCAGTGCTATCCGGCAGGGAGGAGGGACCGGGGAGCTGTTTTTT. V gene TRBV20-1 combines with J gene TRBJ2-2; maybe TRBD2 (6 bases). Germline CDR1 DFQATT, CDR2 SNEGSKA (reference sequence). V lost 4 bases and J 5 bases, leaving 17 bases between the germline ends. This CDR3 has 15 amino acids.

This clonotype was picked up many times. The chain links TRBV12-3 or TRBV12-4 to TRBJ1-3; TRBD1 matches at 8 bases. This CDR3 is 15 amino acids long. J lost 4 bases, V lost 7 bases, and 9 bases had no gene match. In nucleotides, the CDR3 is TGTGCCAGCATCGCCCAGGGGGCGGCCGGAAACACCATATATTTT. Amino acid sequence: CASIAQGAAGNTIYF.

Written as DNA, the CDR3 is TGCGCCAGCAGCCTCGGACTAGCGGGATATATTGAGCAGTTCTTC. Encoded protein: CASSLGLAGYIEQFF. The chain links TRBV5-1 to TRBJ2-1; TRBD2 agrees at 12 bases. The CDR3 consists of 15 residues. V lost 4 bases and J lost 9; bases outside the gene matches: 8. CDR1 SGHRS and CDR2 YFSETQ come from the germline V gene.

CDR3 DNA sequence: TGCGCCAGCAGCAAGGGGACTAGCGGGATCTACAATGAGCAGTTCTTC. This codes for CASSKGTSGIYNEQFF. The chain has TRBV4-1 and TRBJ2-1; 13 nucleotides match TRBD2. Per germline, CDR1 MGHRA and CDR2 YSYEKL. With 5 bases clipped from V and 3 bases from J, the junction kept 4 bases outside the gene matches. The CDR3 has 16 amino acids.